Within the sample, the clone carrying this T cell receptor (beta chain) is large. Per the study methods: Counts of nucleated cells, estimated from reference gene primer amplification, were obtained. Sequenced by immunoSEQ multiplex PCR; TCRdb stores in-frame clones only, minus some. V, J and clone size derive from that table, while D and trimming were established from the DNA sequence. The data contain around 85,000 clones, nearly 90% of them singletons. These data belong to a study of blood T cell repertoires in COVID-19. Study details: COVID-19 samples from acute and convalescent phases originated in the United States, Italy and Spain.

V gave up 5 bases and J gave up 0 bases, with 7 bases separating them. The CDR3 is 13 residues long. Germline lookup yields CDR1 MGHDK and CDR2 SYGVNS. The sequencing input was peripheral blood. The clonotype comes from a woman of 80 years or more with active or convalescent COVID-19. The V and J genes are TRBV25-1 and TRBJ1-1; a possible D gene is TRBD1 (5 bases). The DNA of the CDR3 is TGTGCCAGCAGTACGACAGTGAACACTGAAGCTTTCTTT. Its protein product is CASSTTVNTEAFF.